This TCR beta chain stems from a study of shared clonotypes between healthy human individuals. Sorted subsets were amplified in replicate PCRs using around 200 ng DNA, about 30,000 T cell genomes. Sequencing used immunoSEQ multiplex PCR; TCRdb keeps in-frame clones, though not all of them. The sample lists about 2.3 million clones; over 85% were seen once. Regarding the study as a whole: With a handful of donors compared, 4% to 5% of naive CD4 clonotypes were shared. Clonotype sharing among donors likely depends on sequencing depth.

The CDR3 spans 16 residues. CDR1 and CDR2 from the germline V gene are GTSNPN and SVGIG (reference sequence). The ends were cut back, 2 bases at V and 5 bases at J, with 16 bases in the middle. Comments on this clone: Its antigen is still unknown.

The sample consisted of naive CD4+ T cells from PBMCs. As for subset: CD45RA+ positively selected. The TCR comes from a man between 18 and 35 years old in good health. Some clones in this sample may be carry-over from other donors' samples. The rearrangement uses TRBV30 and TRBJ1-6; tentatively, D is TRBD1 (5 bases). Written as DNA, the CDR3 is TGTGCCTGGAGTCCTCCGGGGGAAATTAATAATTCACCCCTCCACTTT. This codes for CAWSPPGEINNSPLHF.